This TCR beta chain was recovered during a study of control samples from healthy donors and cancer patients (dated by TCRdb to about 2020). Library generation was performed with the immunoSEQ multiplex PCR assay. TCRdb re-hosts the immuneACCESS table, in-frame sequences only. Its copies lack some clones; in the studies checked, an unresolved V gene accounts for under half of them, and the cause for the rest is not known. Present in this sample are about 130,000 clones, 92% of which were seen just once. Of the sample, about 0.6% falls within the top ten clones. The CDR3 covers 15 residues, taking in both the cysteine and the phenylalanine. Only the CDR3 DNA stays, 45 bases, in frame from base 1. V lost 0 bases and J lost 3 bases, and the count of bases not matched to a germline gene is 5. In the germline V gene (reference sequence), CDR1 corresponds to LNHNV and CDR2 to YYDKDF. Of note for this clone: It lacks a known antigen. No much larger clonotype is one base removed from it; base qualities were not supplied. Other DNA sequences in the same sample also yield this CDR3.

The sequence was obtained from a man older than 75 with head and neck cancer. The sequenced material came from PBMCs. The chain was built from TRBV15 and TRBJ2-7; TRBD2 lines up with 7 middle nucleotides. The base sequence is TGTGCCACCAGCAGAGACCGAGCGGGGAACTACGAGCAGTACTTC. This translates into CATSRDRAGNYEQYF.